Described below is a single TCR beta chain sequence and its context. This clonotype came up a few times. The clone's antigen remains unknown. No base quality values were provided; no much bigger clone lies one nucleotide off. Trimming leaves V shorter by 3 bases and J shorter by 5 bases, with the junction holding 5 bases beyond the gene matches. CDR1 KGHDR and CDR2 SFDVKD are derived from the germline V gene. The CDR3 runs 15 amino acids, cysteine and phenylalanine included. Left in the record is the CDR3 DNA by itself, 45 bases read in frame from the first base. This record comes from a study of T-cell reconstitution after alpha-beta-depleted transplantation in children (TCRdb year 2016). Broadly, across the study: The study quantitatively tracked T-cell immune reconstitution after TCRalphabeta/CD19-depleted allogeneic hematopoietic cell transplantation in children using TCR repertoire profiling.

Libraries were constructed by PCR. The sequencing machine was an Illumina HiSeq 2500. TCR libraries were prepared with molecular barcoding, using unique molecular identifiers to normalize TCRbeta repertoire quantification. The public reads were reanalyzed by TCRdb: fastp trimming at Q25, MiXCR alignment, in-frame beta chains only. CDR3 protein duplicates are merged, each entry listing the most common genes and DNA. For this sample the table gives 200,000 to 250,000 distinct CDR3 sequences, of which about 9.2% were detected only once. The ten largest make up about 6.2% of the sample. The sequence is built from TRBV24-1 and TRBJ2-7, with 11 bases matching TRBD1. The sequence derives from a human donor who donated a stem cell graft to a child with acute lymphoblastic leukemia. Sequences were derived from PBMCs from the stem cell graft donor, sampled from the stem cell graft. The CDR3 protein: CATSDPGQGANEQYF. The DNA is TGTGCCACCAGTGATCCCGGACAGGGGGCAAACGAGCAGTACTTC.